This T cell receptor beta chain derives from a study of cytotoxic CD8 clonotypes in ibrutinib-treated CLL. Study-level findings and limits: Public clonotypes occurred uncommonly; on treatment, they contracted or remained stable. Before falling back toward baseline at progression, clonality had risen at the time of ibrutinib response. Against age-matched healthy donors, baseline clonality ran higher and tracked circulating CD8+ T-cell counts.

Sequencing sought depths of 1 in 200,000 to 1 in 1 million T cells. Profiled with immunoSEQ multiplex PCR; TCRdb holds only in-frame clones, not every one. The sample lists some 310,000 clones, almost 80% occurring once. With regard to this clone: Its antigen is unidentified.

Trimming took 4 bases from V and 0 from J; bases not matched to a gene: 0. In germline, CDR1 is MGHDK, CDR2 SYGVNS. The CDR3 loop spans 14 amino acids. The sequenced sample was PBMCs, obtained before ibrutinib treatment. This TCR was recovered from a human donor with chronic lymphocytic leukemia. The chain combines TRBV25-1 with TRBJ2-3; 8 bases are a match to TRBD2. The CDR3 coding sequence is TGTGCCAGCAGTGCTAGCGGGAGCACAGATACGCAGTATTTT. Protein sequence: CASSASGSTDTQYF.